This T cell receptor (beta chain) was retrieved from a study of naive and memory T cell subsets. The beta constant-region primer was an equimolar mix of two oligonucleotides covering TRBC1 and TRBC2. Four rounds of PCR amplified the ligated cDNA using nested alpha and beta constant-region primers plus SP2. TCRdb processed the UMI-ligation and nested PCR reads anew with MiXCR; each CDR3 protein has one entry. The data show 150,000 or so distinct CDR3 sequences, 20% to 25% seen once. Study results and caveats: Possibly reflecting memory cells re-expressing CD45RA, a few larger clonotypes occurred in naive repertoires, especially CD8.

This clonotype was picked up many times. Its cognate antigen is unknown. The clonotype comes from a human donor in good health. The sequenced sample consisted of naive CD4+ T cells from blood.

CDR3 sequence: CASSPSGATDTQYF. CDR3 nucleotide sequence: TGTGCCAGCTCACCCAGCGGGGCCACAGATACGCAGTATTTT. The gene calls are TRBV18 and TRBJ2-3; 7 bases map to TRBD2. Germline trimming cut 3 bases from V and 2 bases from J; bases unmatched to any gene: 2. This CDR3 has 14 amino acids. Germline V lookup: CDR1 KGHSH, CDR2 LQKENI.